This entry is about one TCR beta chain. Its antigen remains unknown. The data derive from a study of cytomegalovirus exposure and HLA in healthy donors. Findings and caveats of the study: In the roughly 120 validation repertoires, a later analysis found that first-cohort TCR clusters tended to co-occur. As was reported, the classifier diagnosed cytomegalovirus status with high specificity and sensitivity.

TCRdb's table, derived via immunoSEQ multiplex PCR, lists solely in-frame clones and lacks some. The data contain 60,000 to 70,000 clones, around 89% of them seen just once; the ten biggest clones take up over 1.5%. With 0 bases removed from V and 6 bases from J, the gap between germline ends came to 8 bases. Germline values: CDR1 LGHNA, CDR2 YNFKEQ. The CDR3 sequence is 14 residues long. The chain employs TRBV4-2 and TRBJ2-2, with D possibly being TRBD1 (5 bases). Sequencing input: PBMCs. This sequence originates from a woman younger than 35 in good health and CMV-seronegative. The CDR3 spells CASSQDGASGELFF. CDR3 in DNA: TGTGCCAGCAGCCAAGATGGGGCGTCCGGGGAGCTGTTTTTT.